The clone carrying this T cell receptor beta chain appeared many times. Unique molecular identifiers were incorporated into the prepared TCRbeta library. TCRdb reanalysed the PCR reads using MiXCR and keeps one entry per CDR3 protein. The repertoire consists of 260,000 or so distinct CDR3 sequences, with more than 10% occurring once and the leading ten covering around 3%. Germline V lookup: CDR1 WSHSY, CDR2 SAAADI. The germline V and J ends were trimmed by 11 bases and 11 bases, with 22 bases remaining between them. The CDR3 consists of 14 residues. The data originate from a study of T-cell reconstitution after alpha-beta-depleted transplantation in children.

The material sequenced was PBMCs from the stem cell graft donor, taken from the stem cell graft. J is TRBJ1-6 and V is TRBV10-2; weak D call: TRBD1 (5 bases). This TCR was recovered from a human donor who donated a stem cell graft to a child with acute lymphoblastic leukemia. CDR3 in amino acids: CASRGTDVGPPLHF. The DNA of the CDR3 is TGCGCCTCCCGCGGGACGGACGTCGGGCCACCCCTCCACTTT.